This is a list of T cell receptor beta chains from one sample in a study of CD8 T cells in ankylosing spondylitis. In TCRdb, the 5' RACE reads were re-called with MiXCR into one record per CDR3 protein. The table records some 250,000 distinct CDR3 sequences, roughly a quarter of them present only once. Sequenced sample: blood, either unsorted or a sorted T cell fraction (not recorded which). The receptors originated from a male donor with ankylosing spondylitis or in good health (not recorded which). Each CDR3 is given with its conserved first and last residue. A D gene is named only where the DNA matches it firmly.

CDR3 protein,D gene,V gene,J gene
CASSPTSRQGAPGELFF,TRBD1,TRBV11-2,TRBJ2-2
CASSFTVSGRNEQFF,-,TRBV12-3/TRBV12-4,TRBJ2-1
CSARDYPGLNSPLHF,-,TRBV20-1,TRBJ1-6
CASSVGSVNEQFF,-,TRBV9,TRBJ2-1
CSVDRSGDTEAFF,-,TRBV29-1,TRBJ1-1
CASSPTGILVNTEAFF,TRBD1,TRBV6-2/TRBV6-3,TRBJ1-1
CASSTRLADTQYF,-,TRBV12-3/TRBV12-4,TRBJ2-3
CSAARSGGDEQFF,TRBD2,TRBV20-1,TRBJ2-1
CSASKPGPLFTDTQYF,-,TRBV20-1,TRBJ2-3
CSADRLGETQYF,-,TRBV20-1,TRBJ2-5
CATRAPGGQETQYF,TRBD1,TRBV10-3,TRBJ2-5
CSASVRGWYEQYF,-,TRBV20-1,TRBJ2-7
CSARDSGGLFDEQFF,TRBD2,TRBV20-1,TRBJ2-1